Listed below are T cell receptor beta chains from one sample, sequenced in a study of neoadjuvant nivolumab and ipilimumab in lung cancer. Libraries were prepared by immunoSEQ multiplex PCR; TCRdb keeps only in-frame clonotypes and omits some of them. Of 5,000 to 6,500 clones detected, roughly 61% appear once; the ten largest clones hold about 14%. Sequencing used tumor tissue, obtained after neoadjuvant nivolumab, alone or with ipilimumab, at or shortly before surgery. The receptors come from an adult with non-small cell lung cancer. The conserved cysteine and the conserved F or W are not part of the CDR3 here. The listing skips clone size in some rows; elsewhere it reads once, few, many or a size class.

v_call clone_size cdr3_aa
TRBV27 few ASRRMAGSYEQY
TRBV29-1 - SANKGLSGEQY
TRBV4-1 - ASSWTSGTNEQF
TRBV4-2 - ASSRPGQFNEQF
TRBV6-6 once ASSYDPVGKPQH
TRBV5-4 - ASSSDPGANVLT
TRBV28 - ASSSATGSDDEQY
TRBV6-6 - ASSSRQGADGYT
TRBV30 - AWSLGGQGVTEAF
TRBV28 - ASSATGGGMSSYEQY
TRBV5-6 - ASSLELAGAGSNTGELF
TRBV7-3 few ASSTGLGFEQY
TRBV18 - ASSPGLAVWSRGNEQF
TRBV19 once ASSIFHRGSTEAF
TRBV5-1 - ASSEGPGLNTEAF
TRBV5-1 - ASSLTGFTELF
TRBV5-1 - ASSLVSGSNEQY
TRBV20-1 - SASRGEKLF
TRBV5-1 - ASSTGQGNTDTQY
TRBV7-6 - ASSLAIGGSYNEQF
TRBV28 - ASINLPGNYGYT
TRBV28 - ASSLDSYYEQY
TRBV29-1 - SVGQGYQETQY
TRBV5-1 - ASSLSGVVQGRAF
TRBV11-2 once ASSLGSAGTGYGYT
TRBV28 - ASRVLGEGADTQY